Listed below are T cell receptor beta chains from one sample, sequenced in a study of control samples from healthy donors and cancer patients. Only in-frame clones appear in the TCRdb table, and some are missing; sequencing was by immunoSEQ multiplex PCR. The sample holds 20,000 to 25,000 clones, around 85% seen once. Source material: PBMCs. The receptor source for this set is a man aged 60 to 75 with head and neck cancer. Each CDR3 is given with its conserved first and last residue. A D gene is named only where the DNA matches it firmly. Clone size, where shown, is once, few, many, or a class for clones that have expanded.

D	V	J	size	CDR3	DNA
TRBD1	TRBV6-5	TRBJ1-2	NA	CASSSPTGGDYGYTF	TGTGCCAGCAGTTCTCCGACAGGGGGCGACTATGGCTACACCTTC
NA	TRBV9	TRBJ2-1	NA	CASSAGTSQYNEQFF	TGTGCCAGCAGCGCCGGGACATCTCAATACAATGAGCAGTTCTTC
NA	TRBV4-1	TRBJ2-3	NA	CASSPRGTDTQYF	TGCGCCAGCAGCCCCAGGGGCACAGATACGCAGTATTTT
TRBD1	TRBV7-9	TRBJ1-5	NA	CASSWQGEGQPQHF	TGTGCCAGCAGCTGGCAGGGGGAAGGACAGCCCCAGCATTTT
NA	TRBV12-5	TRBJ1-1	NA	CASVLREKNTEAFF	TGTGCTAGTGTCCTCCGGGAAAAGAACACTGAAGCTTTCTTT
NA	TRBV20-1	TRBJ2-2	NA	CSASRQGRTGELFF	TGCAGTGCTAGTCGCCAGGGTCGGACCGGGGAGCTGTTTTTT
TRBD2	TRBV6-5	TRBJ2-1	NA	CATHPAGGRNEQFF	TGTGCCACCCACCCAGCGGGAGGGCGGAATGAGCAGTTCTTC
NA	TRBV15	TRBJ2-1	NA	CATSRETPGSSYNEQFF	TGTGCCACCAGCAGGGAAACCCCGGGTAGCTCCTACAATGAGCAGTTCTTC
NA	TRBV5-4	TRBJ2-1	NA	CASSLSDNEQFF	TGTGCCAGCAGCTTGAGCGACAATGAGCAGTTCTTC
NA	TRBV6-5	TRBJ1-6	NA	CASSVSGAGTLHF	TGTGCCAGCAGCGTGAGTGGGGCGGGGACCCTCCACTTT
NA	TRBV18	TRBJ2-2	NA	CASSPVNAGELFF	TGTGCCAGCTCACCAGTAAACGCCGGGGAGCTGTTTTTT
NA	TRBV6-5	TRBJ2-2	NA	CASSYATAGGTGELFF	TGTGCCAGCAGTTACGCCACAGCTGGAGGCACCGGGGAGCTGTTTTTT
TRBD2	TRBV6-6	TRBJ2-1	NA	CASSDTSGPNNEQFF	TGTGCCAGCAGTGACACTAGCGGGCCCAACAATGAGCAGTTCTTC
NA	TRBV19	TRBJ1-4	NA	CASTGHSNEKLFF	TGTGCATCTACAGGGCATTCTAATGAAAAACTGTTTTTT
NA	TRBV29-1	TRBJ1-1	NA	CSVEDARNTEAFF	TGCAGCGTTGAAGATGCCAGAAACACTGAAGCTTTCTTT
NA	TRBV11-2	TRBJ2-1	NA	CASSLDGANRNEQFF	TGTGCCAGCAGCTTAGATGGGGCCAATCGGAATGAGCAGTTCTTC
TRBD2	TRBV20-1	TRBJ2-3	NA	CSASTLAGVEDTQYF	TGCAGTGCTAGTACGCTAGCGGGAGTTGAAGATACGCAGTATTTT
TRBD2	TRBV5-1	TRBJ2-5	once	CASSLGTSGQETQYF	TGCGCCAGCAGCTTAGGGACTAGCGGCCAAGAGACCCAGTACTTC
TRBD2	TRBV18	TRBJ2-7	NA	CASSPPGGGRSYEQYF	TGTGCCAGCTCACCACCTGGGGGAGGGCGCTCCTACGAGCAGTACTTC
NA	TRBV7-9	TRBJ2-7	NA	CASSLGYAVQYF	TGTGCCAGCAGCTTAGGCTACGCGGTGCAGTACTTC
TRBD2	TRBV11-2	TRBJ2-1	once	CASSLAGGPQNEQFF	TGTGCCAGCAGTCTAGCGGGAGGGCCTCAGAATGAGCAGTTCTTC
NA	TRBV7-9	TRBJ1-4	NA	CASSSPYHEKLFF	TGTGCCAGCAGCTCCCCCTACCATGAAAAACTGTTTTTT
NA	TRBV19	TRBJ2-2	NA	CASSSGMSAGELFF	TGTGCCAGTAGTTCAGGGATGAGCGCCGGGGAGCTGTTTTTT
TRBD1	TRBV5-1	TRBJ1-1	NA	CASSPGQGVRTEAFF	TGCGCCAGCAGCCCTGGACAGGGAGTAAGGACTGAAGCTTTCTTT
NA	TRBV4-1	TRBJ1-1	NA	CASSQEMGLNTEAFF	TGCGCCAGCAGCCAAGAAATGGGCCTGAACACTGAAGCTTTCTTT
NA	TRBV19	TRBJ2-7	NA	CASSFSIGAYEQYF	TGTGCCAGTAGTTTTAGCATAGGAGCCTACGAGCAGTACTTC
NA	TRBV19	TRBJ1-5	NA	CASMGGSNQPQHF	TGTGCCAGTATGGGAGGGTCCAATCAGCCCCAGCATTTT
NA	TRBV30	TRBJ1-1	NA	CAWSRSTEAFF	TGTGCCTGGAGTCGGAGTACTGAAGCTTTCTTT
NA	TRBV27	TRBJ1-2	NA	CASREAQGSYGYTF	TGTGCCAGCAGAGAAGCCCAGGGAAGCTATGGCTACACCTTC
NA	TRBV21-1	TRBJ2-1	NA	CASSSPGASGNGEQFF	TGTGCCAGCAGCAGCCCGGGGGCTAGCGGGAATGGTGAGCAGTTCTTC
NA	TRBV6-5	TRBJ1-2	NA	CASSPMGLPGGGYTF	TGTGCCAGCAGTCCAATGGGACTTCCGGGAGGGGGCTACACCTTC
NA	TRBV6-6	TRBJ1-6	NA	CASSSGGDNSPLHF	TGTGCCAGCAGTTCTGGGGGTGACAATTCACCCCTCCACTTT
TRBD2	TRBV28	TRBJ2-3	NA	CASSSLAGESTDTQYF	TGTGCCAGCAGTTCACTAGCGGGAGAAAGCACAGATACGCAGTATTTT
NA	TRBV7-2	TRBJ2-3	NA	CASSAQTLDTQYF	TGTGCCAGCAGCGCGCAGACTCTTGATACGCAGTATTTT
NA	TRBV10-1	TRBJ1-1	NA	CASSGRQFGEAFF	TGCGCCAGCAGTGGAAGACAGTTCGGTGAAGCTTTCTTT
TRBD1	TRBV27	TRBJ1-1	NA	CASSLSSRGRTEAFF	TGTGCCAGCAGTTTATCTTCCAGGGGGCGTACTGAAGCTTTCTTT
NA	TRBV11-2	TRBJ1-1	once	CASSVWAANTEAFF	TGTGCCAGCAGTGTATGGGCAGCGAACACTGAAGCTTTCTTT
NA	TRBV11-2	TRBJ1-2	NA	CASSPGQTYGYTF	TGTGCCAGCAGCCCAGGACAGACCTATGGCTACACCTTC
NA	TRBV25-1	TRBJ1-2	NA	CASSDPVSYTF	TGTGCCAGCAGTGATCCGGTTAGCTACACCTTC
TRBD1	TRBV19	TRBJ1-5	once	CASSVGDRDNQPQHF	TGTGCCAGTAGTGTTGGGGACAGGGACAATCAGCCCCAGCATTTT
TRBD1	TRBV3-1/TRBV3-2	TRBJ1-3	NA	CASREDRDSGNTIYF	TGTGCCAGCAGGGAGGACAGGGACTCTGGAAACACCATATATTTT
TRBD1	TRBV5-1	TRBJ1-4	NA	CASRETGGEKLFF	TGCGCCAGCCGCGAGACAGGGGGGGAAAAACTGTTTTTT
NA	TRBV29-1	TRBJ1-1	once	CSVEGGLSALTEAFF	TGCAGCGTAGAGGGGGGGTTATCGGCCCTCACTGAAGCTTTCTTT
TRBD2	TRBV3-1/TRBV3-2	TRBJ2-1	NA	CASNLGGKDYNEQFF	TGTGCCAGCAACCTGGGAGGGAAAGACTACAATGAGCAGTTCTTC
TRBD1	TRBV18	TRBJ1-1	NA	CASSTGGNTEAFF	TGTGCCAGCTCGACAGGGGGGAACACTGAAGCTTTCTTT
NA	TRBV3-1/TRBV3-2	TRBJ1-2	NA	CASSPLRGSYGYTF	TGTGCCAGCAGCCCCCTCCGGGGTAGCTATGGCTACACCTTC
NA	TRBV19	TRBJ1-4	once	CASKGSVATNEKLFF	TGTGCCAGTAAGGGATCCGTTGCAACTAATGAAAAACTGTTTTTT
NA	TRBV5-8	TRBJ1-3	NA	CASSLGTYSGNTIYF	TGTGCCAGCAGCTTGGGGACGTACTCTGGAAACACCATATATTTT
TRBD2	TRBV6-5	TRBJ2-1	NA	CASSPRTSAYNEQFF	TGTGCCAGCAGCCCGAGGACTAGCGCCTACAATGAGCAGTTCTTC
NA	TRBV11-3	TRBJ2-1	NA	CASSPTGSSYNEQFF	TGTGCCAGCAGCCCTACAGGGAGCTCCTACAATGAGCAGTTCTTC
TRBD2	TRBV6-2/TRBV6-3	TRBJ2-7	NA	CASSPWMRGSSEEQYF	TGTGCCAGCAGCCCTTGGATGCGCGGGAGTTCAGAAGAGCAGTACTTC
NA	TRBV6-2/TRBV6-3	TRBJ1-1	NA	CASSYGAVNTEAFF	TGTGCCAGCAGTTACGGAGCGGTGAACACTGAAGCTTTCTTT
TRBD2	TRBV11-1	TRBJ2-3	NA	CASSATGTTLTDTQYF	TGTGCCAGCAGCGCGACCGGGACTACCCTCACAGATACGCAGTATTTT